The present T cell receptor (beta chain) was sequenced within a study of T-cell memory formation after mild COVID-19. This CDR3 contains 14 residues. Trimming pared 1 base from V and 6 bases from J, leaving 7 bases between. Germline-derived CDR1 and CDR2 are LGHDT and YNNKEL (reference sequence). TCRdb re-derived calls from the 5' RACE reads in MiXCR, one entry per CDR3 protein. The sample shows some 410,000 distinct CDR3 sequences, less than 25% of them seen only once. This clonotype came up once. V is TRBV3-1 and J is TRBJ1-6; D remains ambiguous. Sequences were obtained from PBMCs or a T cell subset sorted from them (not recorded which). This TCR derives from an adult woman who had mild COVID-19 (a few samples of this study predate the infection). Cell type and time point are not known. The CDR3 DNA sequence: TGTGCCAGCAGCCAAGGTGGGCCTAATTCACCCCTCCACTTT. Translation gives CASSQGGPNSPLHF.